This TCR beta chain was observed in a study of neurological immune-mediated disorders. Study context: There were 35 or so multiple sclerosis patients; around 30 were relapsing-remitting and 3 were secondary progressive.

This clonotype was observed many times. Its matching antigen is unknown. The junction differs from germline at one of its ends, possibly a read error. Whole-study findings and limits: Because no CDR3 amino acid sequences were shared across subjects by expanded clones, private repertoires were suggested in all groups.

The cDNA was synthesized by means of template-switch 5'RACE, which was carried out with 10-nucleotide random UMIs. MiXCR, applied by TCRdb to the 5' RACE reads, yields one record per CDR3 protein. The data show approximately 60,000 distinct CDR3 sequences, 4.1% seen once. This CDR3 spans 15 amino acids. Germline-derived CDR1 and CDR2 are DFQATT and SNEGSKA (reference sequence). This TCR derives from a man aged 50-59 years with multiple sclerosis. What was sequenced was PBMCs. V is TRBV20-1 and J is TRBJ1-5; TRBD1 is a possible D gene (5 bases). The CDR3: CSASRATGFGQPQNF. The DNA of the CDR3 is TGCAGTGCTAGTCGGGCCACAGGTTTTGGCCAGCCCCAGAATTTT.